The next 28 T cell receptor beta chains were all read from a single sample in a study of blood T cell repertoires in COVID-19. Measured with immunoSEQ multiplex PCR; TCRdb has only the in-frame clones, and not every one. The table includes 100,000 to 150,000 clones, about 83% detected once. Sequences were obtained from peripheral blood. The receptor source for this set is a man aged 55 to 70 with acute or convalescent COVID-19.

This chain joins TRBV30 and TRBJ1-5; a weak D match, TRBD1 (5 bases). Trimming stripped 3 bases from V and 3 bases from J, with 18 bases between. The CDR3 is 16 residues long. In germline, CDR1 is GTSNPN, CDR2 SVGIG (reference sequence). The DNA of the CDR3 is TGTGCCTGGAGCGCCCCCACCGGGACTTACAATCAGCCCCAGCATTTT. Amino acids: CAWSAPTGTYNQPQHF.

The V gene is TRBV7-9, the J gene TRBJ1-4; D not resolved. The CDR3 has 15 amino acids. Trimming took 8 bases from V and 8 from J, leaving 21 bases between them. CDR1 is SEHNR and CDR2 is FQNEAQ in the germline V gene (reference sequence). CDR3 in amino acids: CASGVGRRGREKLFF. CDR3 in DNA: TGTGCCAGCGGCGTGGGTAGACGGGGTAGAGAAAAACTGTTTTTT.

The CDR3 coding sequence is TGTGCCAGCAGCCGGGGGACTAGCGGGAGGAATGAGCAGTTCTTC. As protein: CASSRGTSGRNEQFF. The chain combines TRBV7-3 with TRBJ2-1; TRBD2 agrees at 15 bases. The junction had 3 bases not matched to a gene; V was cut back by 5 bases and J by 7 bases. CDR3 length: 15 amino acids. Per the germline V gene, CDR1 is SGHTA and CDR2 is FQGTGA.

This sequence joins TRBV19 and TRBJ2-3; the match to TRBD2 covers 8 bases. CDR3 length: 18 residues. From germline, CDR1 is LNHDA and CDR2 SQIVND (reference sequence). The V segment lost 3 bases and the J segment 0 bases; nucleotides outside the gene matches: 11. The CDR3, as DNA: TGTGCCAGTAGTATTATAACGGGAGGGCTGGCGAGCACAGATACGCAGTATTTT. It yields the protein CASSIITGGLASTDTQYF.

This chain uses TRBV5-1 with TRBJ1-1, with D unresolved. Germline V lookup: CDR1 SGHRS, CDR2 YFSETQ. With 3 bases removed from V and 4 bases from J, the gap between germline ends came to 10 bases. The CDR3 consists of 13 residues. In nucleotides, the CDR3 is TGCGCCAGCAGCTCGGAGGGTATCACTGAAGCTTTCTTT. It is translated as CASSSEGITEAFF.

V gene TRBV18 combines with J gene TRBJ2-7, with TRBD2 identical over 9 bases. Germline loops: CDR1 KGHSH, CDR2 LQKENI. V lost 3 bases, J lost 7 bases, and 13 bases stayed unmatched. This CDR3 comprises 16 residues. This CDR3 reads CASSPTPSGRIEEQYF. The CDR3 DNA follows: TGTGCCAGCTCACCGACACCCAGCGGGAGGATTGAAGAGCAGTACTTC. The full variable domain, with the rest looked up from reference TRBV18 and TRBJ2-7, is NAGVMQNPRHLVRRRGQEARLRCSPMKGHSHVYWYRQLPEEGLKFMVYLQKENIIDESGMPKERFSAEFPKEGPSILRIQQVVRGDSAAYFCASSPTPSGRIEEQYFGPGTRLTVT.

There are many counts of this clone. The chain employs TRBV4-1 and TRBJ1-3; possible D gene TRBD1, 6 bases. The CDR3 is 16 residues long. Between the trimmed V and J ends, which lost 1 base and 4 bases, there was a span of 14 bases. Looked up from germline, CDR1 is MGHRA and CDR2 is YSYEKL. The CDR3 bases are TGCGCCAGCAGCCAAGTCCCTACGAGGGGGGGAAACACCATATATTTT. This gives the protein CASSQVPTRGGNTIYF.

V is TRBV19 and J is TRBJ2-3; TRBD2 matches 10 bases. Trimming at V came to 9 bases and at J to 0 bases, leaving 15 bases not matched to a gene. The CDR3 loop spans 18 amino acids. Germline V gene sequence: CDR1 LNHDA, CDR2 SQIVND (reference sequence). The CDR3 DNA reads as TGTGCCAGCACATCCGGGACTAGCGCAACACCTAGCACAGATACGCAGTATTTT. Protein sequence: CASTSGTSATPSTDTQYF.

V gene TRBV5-1 combines with J gene TRBJ2-1, with 10 bases identical to TRBD2. Germline CDR1 SGHRS, CDR2 YFSETQ. This CDR3 spans 15 amino acids. V trimming: 1 base; J trimming: 8 bases; junction bases outside the gene matches: 6. The CDR3 is CASSLPLAGDDEQFF. The CDR3 DNA reads TGCGCCAGCAGCTTGCCCCTAGCGGGAGATGATGAGCAGTTCTTC.

This clone was seen a handful of times. This rearrangement joins TRBV10-3 to TRBJ1-2; 10 bases agree with TRBD1. The CDR3 has 19 amino acids. The germline gives CDR1 ENHRY, CDR2 SYGVKD. The V and J ends lost 8 bases and 6 bases, in that order; junction bases with no gene match: 24. For the CDR3, the DNA is TGTGCCATCGGTTCAAGTCCCGGGACAGGGGACGTTGGTCAAGATGGCTACACCTTC. It codes for CAIGSSPGTGDVGQDGYTF.

J is TRBJ2-3 and V is TRBV24-1; no clear D. The germline V gene has CDR1 KGHDR and CDR2 SFDVKD. The CDR3 totals 12 residues. Trimming removed 1 base from V and 6 bases from J, with 4 bases in between. The CDR3 region has the DNA TGTGCCACCAGTGATTTCCGGGATACGCAGTATTTT. Its protein product is CATSDFRDTQYF.

V and J are TRBV10-3 and TRBJ2-1; TRBD2 agrees at 7 bases. Losses at the gene ends were 8 bases for V and 14 bases for J; bases not matched to a gene: 9. The germline gives CDR1 ENHRY, CDR2 SYGVKD. CDR3 size: 11 residues. This chain's CDR3 is CAIGSAGVEFF. As DNA, the CDR3 is TGTGCCATCGGGTCTGCGGGAGTCGAGTTCTTC.

The DNA for the CDR3 is TGTGCCAGCAGGCGAGCCGCAACTAATGAAAAACTGTTTTTT. This encodes CASRRAATNEKLFF. The genes are TRBV6-5 and TRBJ1-4; the D is unclear. CDR1 is MNHEY and CDR2 is SVGAGI in the germline V gene. Trimming pared 6 bases from V and 0 bases from J, leaving 8 bases between. The CDR3 runs to 14 residues.

CDR3 coding DNA: TGCGCCAGCAGGGTAGCGGGAGGGACGGTCAATGAGCAGTTCTTC. Its translation: CASRVAGGTVNEQFF. V is TRBV10-2 and J is TRBJ2-1, with TRBD2 identical over 11 bases. This CDR3 is built from 15 residues. CDR1 is WSHSY, CDR2 SAAADI, per germline. Unmatched junction bases numbered 7, after V lost 6 bases and J lost 6 bases.

This clone has only one observation. This chain uses TRBV27 with TRBJ2-1, with TRBD2 matching 9 bases. The CDR3 length is 16 residues. In germline, CDR1 is MNHEY, CDR2 SMNVEV (reference sequence). V dropped 5 bases and J dropped 0; count of bases not matched to a gene: 5. CDR3 coding DNA: TGTGCCAGCAGTGGGCTAGCGGGAAGCTCCTACAATGAGCAGTTCTTC. This encodes CASSGLAGSSYNEQFF.

This chain links TRBV9 with TRBJ2-5; TRBD1 agrees at 8 bases. This CDR3 spans 15 amino acids. J gave up 2 bases and V 4 bases, and 7 bases lay outside the gene matches. The germline CDR1 and CDR2 sequences are SGDLS and YYNGEE. CDR3 DNA: TGTGCCAGCAGCAACGGAGGGACAGGACAAGAGACCCAGTACTTC. Translation gives CASSNGGTGQETQYF. Supplemented by reference TRBV9 and TRBJ2-5, the full variable domain reads DSGVTQTPKHLITATGQRVTLRCSPRSGDLSVYWYQQSLDQGLQFLIQYYNGEERAKGNILERFSAQQFPDLHSELNLSSLELGDSALYFCASSNGGTGQETQYFGPGTRLLVL.

This clone was observed a single time. The chain employs TRBV2 and TRBJ1-5; 7 positions agree with TRBD1. Germline V gene sequence: CDR1 SNHLY, CDR2 FYNNEI. This CDR3 spans 14 amino acids. Losses at the gene ends were 7 bases for V and 6 bases for J; bases not matched to a gene: 9. CDR3 protein: CASTGQVGVQPQHF. The DNA for the CDR3 is TGTGCCAGCACTGGACAGGTTGGGGTTCAGCCCCAGCATTTT.

The CDR3 reads CASSPRQGSTEAFF. Written as DNA, the CDR3 is TGTGCCAGCAGCCCCCGACAGGGGAGCACTGAAGCTTTCTTT. This sequence joins TRBV4-2 and TRBJ1-1, with 8 bases matching TRBD1. With V trimmed by 4 bases and J by 4 bases, 5 bases remained unmatched. CDR1 and CDR2 from the germline V gene are LGHNA and YNFKEQ. The CDR3 totals 14 residues.

The chain combines TRBV5-5 with TRBJ1-5, with TRBD1 matching over 8 bases. CDR3 size: 16 residues. Germline assignment: CDR1 SGHKS and CDR2 YYEKEE (reference sequence). The ends lost 4 bases at V and 0 bases at J; junction bases unmatched: 6. Here the CDR3 DNA reads TGTGCCAGCAGCCAAGGGACAGGCCTTAGCAATCAGCCCCAGCATTTT. As protein: CASSQGTGLSNQPQHF.

The chain joins TRBV19 to TRBJ2-5, with D possibly TRBD2 on 5 matching bases. The CDR3 consists of 14 residues. V was shortened by 1 base and J by 5 bases, with 11 bases between the two germline ends. CDR1 and CDR2 (germline): LNHDA, SQIVND (reference sequence). The CDR3 region has the DNA TGTGCCAGTAGTATAGCAGGAGGATGGGAGACCCAGTACTTC. Translated, it gives CASSIAGGWETQYF.

This clone was detected once. The rearrangement links TRBV2 to TRBJ2-2, with D unresolved. The CDR3 covers 14 residues. V dropped 11 bases and J dropped 8 bases, with 21 bases sitting between them. Per the germline V gene, CDR1 is SNHLY and CDR2 is FYNNEI. CDR3 loop: CAGDSWQPGGELFF. The CDR3 coding sequence is TGTGCCGGCGATTCGTGGCAGCCCGGGGGGGAGCTGTTTTTT.

The count of this clone is one. The chain employs TRBV21-1 and TRBJ2-2; no DNA check was done on the table's D call, TRBD1. TRBV21-1 is a known pseudogene. The CDR3 sequence is 16 residues long. The CDR3 region is CASSKSFYRDPGELFF. In DNA, the CDR3 is TGTGCCAGCAGCAAAAGCTTTTACAGGGATCCCGGGGAGCTGTTTTTT.

V and J are TRBV7-3 and TRBJ1-1; 8 bases map to TRBD1. After removal of 3 bases from V and 6 bases from J, the junction contained 12 bases not matched to a gene. CDR3 length: 16 amino acids. Germline-derived CDR1 and CDR2 are SGHTA and FQGTGA. CDR3 DNA: TGTGCCAGCAGCTTCCAACCGACAGGGGTTTTTTCTGAAGCTTTCTTT. It codes for CASSFQPTGVFSEAFF.

The V and J genes are TRBV2 and TRBJ2-3; perhaps TRBD1 as D (6 bases). Per germline, CDR1 SNHLY and CDR2 FYNNEI. This CDR3 region has 13 residues. The V gene lost 4 bases and the J gene lost 5 bases, with 10 bases spanning the gap. The chain's CDR3 is CASSGETGDTQYF. CDR3 DNA: TGTGCCAGCAGTGGGGAGACAGGAGATACGCAGTATTTT.

The rearrangement joins TRBV19 to TRBJ1-5; D unclear. Germline loops: CDR1 LNHDA, CDR2 SQIVND (reference sequence). This CDR3 region has 16 residues. The V end was cut by 5 bases, the J end by 1 base, with 15 bases between. The CDR3 DNA reads as TGTGCCAGTAGTCGGGCCTCGACGGGGAGCAATCAGCCCCAGCATTTT. As protein: CASSRASTGSNQPQHF.

The gene calls are TRBV6-5 and TRBJ2-1; 10 positions agree with TRBD1. V shed 7 bases and J 12 bases; nucleotides not matched to a gene: 9. Germline V gene sequence: CDR1 MNHEY, CDR2 SVGAGI. The CDR3 is 13 amino acids. The DNA of the CDR3 is TGTGCCAGCAACCCGGGACAGGGGAGGGGGCAGTTCTTC. Translated: CASNPGQGRGQFF.

The V gene is TRBV7-2, the J gene TRBJ1-5, with a possible D match to TRBD1 (5 bases). With 3 bases removed from V and 0 bases from J, the gap between germline ends came to 12 bases. This CDR3 is 16 amino acids long. Germline V gene data show CDR1 as SGHTA and CDR2 as FQGNSA. CDR3 amino acids: CASSFMGRDSNQPQHF. DNA of the CDR3: TGTGCCAGCAGCTTTATGGGGCGGGATAGCAATCAGCCCCAGCATTTT. Using reference TRBV7-2 and TRBJ1-5 for the parts outside the CDR3, the full variable domain is GAGVSQSPSNKVTEKGKDVELRCDPISGHTALYWYRQSLGQGLEFLIYFQGNSAPDKSGLPSDRFSAERTGGSVSTLTIQRTQQEDSAVYLCASSFMGRDSNQPQHFGDGTRLSIL.

V gene TRBV19 combines with J gene TRBJ1-2; possibly TRBD1 for D (5 bases). The germline gives CDR1 LNHDA, CDR2 SQIVND (reference sequence). This CDR3 contains 16 residues. V dropped 6 bases and J dropped 0 bases, with 17 bases sitting between them. This chain's CDR3 is CASSEVVRGPNYGYTF. The DNA of the CDR3 is TGTGCCAGTAGCGAGGTGGTTAGGGGCCCTAACTATGGCTACACCTTC.